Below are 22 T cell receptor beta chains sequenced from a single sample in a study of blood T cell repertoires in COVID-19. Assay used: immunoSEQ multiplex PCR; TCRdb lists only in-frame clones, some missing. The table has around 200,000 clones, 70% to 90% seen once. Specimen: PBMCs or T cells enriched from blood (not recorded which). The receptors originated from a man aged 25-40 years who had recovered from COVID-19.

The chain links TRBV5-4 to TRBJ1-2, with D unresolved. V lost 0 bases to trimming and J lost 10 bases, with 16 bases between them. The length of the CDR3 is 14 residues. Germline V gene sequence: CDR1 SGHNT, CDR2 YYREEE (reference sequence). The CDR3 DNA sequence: TGTGCCAGCAGCTTGGAGAGGGTGGGTTATCCCTACACCTTC. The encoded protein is CASSLERVGYPYTF.

The chain's CDR3 is CASSPSGLAGVNNNEQFF. The CDR3 coding sequence is TGTGCCAGCAGCCCCTCGGGACTAGCGGGAGTGAATAACAATGAGCAGTTCTTC. The chain uses TRBV13 and TRBJ2-1, with TRBD2 identical over 14 bases. CDR3 length: 18 residues. After removal of 5 bases from V and 5 bases from J, the junction contained 11 bases not matched to a gene. CDR1 and CDR2 from the germline V gene are PRHDT and FYEKMQ (reference sequence).

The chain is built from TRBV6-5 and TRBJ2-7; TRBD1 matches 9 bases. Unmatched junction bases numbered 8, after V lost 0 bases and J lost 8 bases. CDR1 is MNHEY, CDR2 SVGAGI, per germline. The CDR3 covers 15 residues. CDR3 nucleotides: TGTGCCAGCAGTTACTCGACAGGGGGGGCTAAGAAGCAGTACTTC. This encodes CASSYSTGGAKKQYF.

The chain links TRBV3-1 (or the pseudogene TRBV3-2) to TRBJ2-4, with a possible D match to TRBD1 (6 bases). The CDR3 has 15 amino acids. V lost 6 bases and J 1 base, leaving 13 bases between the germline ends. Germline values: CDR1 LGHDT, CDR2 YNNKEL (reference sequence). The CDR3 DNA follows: TGTGCCAGCAGTCATCCAGGGGAGGCCAAAAACATTCAGTACTTC. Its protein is CASSHPGEAKNIQYF.

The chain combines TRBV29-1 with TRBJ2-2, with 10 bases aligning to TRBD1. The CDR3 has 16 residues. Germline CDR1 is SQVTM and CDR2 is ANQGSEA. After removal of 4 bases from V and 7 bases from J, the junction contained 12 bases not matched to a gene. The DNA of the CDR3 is TGCAGCGTTGTTAGCTCCGGGACAGGGGCTCGCGGGGAGCTGTTTTTT. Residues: CSVVSSGTGARGELFF.

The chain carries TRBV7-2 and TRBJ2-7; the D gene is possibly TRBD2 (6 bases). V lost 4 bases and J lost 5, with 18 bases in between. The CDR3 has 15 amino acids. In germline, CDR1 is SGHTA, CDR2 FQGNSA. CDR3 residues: CASSSRASVNNEQYF. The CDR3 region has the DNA TGTGCCAGCAGCTCCAGGGCTAGCGTCAACAACGAGCAGTACTTC. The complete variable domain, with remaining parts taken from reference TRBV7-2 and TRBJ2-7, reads GAGVSQSPSNKVTEKGKDVELRCDPISGHTALYWYRQSLGQGLEFLIYFQGNSAPDKSGLPSDRFSAERTGGSVSTLTIQRTQQEDSAVYLCASSSRASVNNEQYFGPGTRLTVT.

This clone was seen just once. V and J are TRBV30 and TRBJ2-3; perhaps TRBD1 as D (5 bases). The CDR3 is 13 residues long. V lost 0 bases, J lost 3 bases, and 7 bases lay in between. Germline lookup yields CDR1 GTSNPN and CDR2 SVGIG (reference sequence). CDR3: CAWSVQGTDTQYF. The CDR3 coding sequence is TGTGCCTGGAGTGTGCAGGGAACAGATACGCAGTATTTT.

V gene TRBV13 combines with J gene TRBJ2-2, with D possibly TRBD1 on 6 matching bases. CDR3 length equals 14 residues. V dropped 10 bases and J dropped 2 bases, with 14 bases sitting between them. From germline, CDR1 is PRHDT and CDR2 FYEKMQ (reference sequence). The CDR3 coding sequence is TGTGCCAACCGGCGGACAGCAAACACCGGGGAGCTGTTTTTT. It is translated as CANRRTANTGELFF.

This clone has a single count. The CDR3 loop is CAISESGGGQETQYF. The CDR3, as DNA: TGTGCCATCAGTGAGTCGGGGGGAGGGCAAGAGACCCAGTACTTC. The rearrangement uses TRBV10-3 and TRBJ2-5; 7 bases align to TRBD2. This CDR3 contains 15 residues. The V and J ends lost 0 bases and 2 bases, in that order; junction bases with no gene match: 3. Germline CDR1 ENHRY, CDR2 SYGVKD.

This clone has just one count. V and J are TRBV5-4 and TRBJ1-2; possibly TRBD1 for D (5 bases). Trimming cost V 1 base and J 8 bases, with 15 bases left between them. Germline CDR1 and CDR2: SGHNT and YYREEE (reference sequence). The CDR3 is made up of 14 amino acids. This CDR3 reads CASSLWRPGGGYTF. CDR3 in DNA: TGTGCCAGCAGCTTGTGGCGCCCTGGGGGGGGCTACACCTTC.

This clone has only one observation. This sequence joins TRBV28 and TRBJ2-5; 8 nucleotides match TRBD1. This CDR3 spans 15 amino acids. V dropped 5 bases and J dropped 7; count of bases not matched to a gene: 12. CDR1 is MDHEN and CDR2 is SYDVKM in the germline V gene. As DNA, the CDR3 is TGTGCCAGCAGTCCTACCGGACAGGGTCAGGGGACCCAGTACTTC. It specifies CASSPTGQGQGTQYF.

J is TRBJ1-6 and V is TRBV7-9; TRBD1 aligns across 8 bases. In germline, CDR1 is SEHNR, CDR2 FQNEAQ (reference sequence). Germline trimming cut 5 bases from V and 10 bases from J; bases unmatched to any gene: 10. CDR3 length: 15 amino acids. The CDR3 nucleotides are TGTGCCAGCAGCCTGACAGGGGAGGTAGGGTCACCCCTCCACTTT. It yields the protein CASSLTGEVGSPLHF. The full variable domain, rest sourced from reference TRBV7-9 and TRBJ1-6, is DTGVSQNPRHKITKRGQNVTFRCDPISEHNRLYWYRQTLGQGPEFLTYFQNEAQLEKSRLLSDRFSAERPKGSFSTLEIQRTEQGDSAMYLCASSLTGEVGSPLHFGNGTRLTVT.

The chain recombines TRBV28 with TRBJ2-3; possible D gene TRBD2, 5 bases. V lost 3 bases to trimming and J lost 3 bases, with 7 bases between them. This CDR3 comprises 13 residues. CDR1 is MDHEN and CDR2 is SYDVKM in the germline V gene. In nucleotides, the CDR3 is TGTGCCAGCAGTTTGACTATTACAGATACGCAGTATTTT. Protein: CASSLTITDTQYF.

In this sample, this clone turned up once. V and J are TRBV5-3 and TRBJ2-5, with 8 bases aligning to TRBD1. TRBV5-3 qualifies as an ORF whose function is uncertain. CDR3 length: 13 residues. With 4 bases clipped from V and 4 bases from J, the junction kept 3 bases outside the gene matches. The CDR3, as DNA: TGTGCCAGAAGCCGCGACAGGGGAGAGACCCAGTACTTC. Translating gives CARSRDRGETQYF.

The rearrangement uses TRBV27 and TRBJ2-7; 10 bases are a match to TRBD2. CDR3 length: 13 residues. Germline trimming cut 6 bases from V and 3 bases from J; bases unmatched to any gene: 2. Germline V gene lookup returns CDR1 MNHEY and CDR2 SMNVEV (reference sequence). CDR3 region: CASRVAGGYEQYF. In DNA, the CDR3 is TGTGCCAGCAGAGTAGCGGGAGGCTACGAGCAGTACTTC.

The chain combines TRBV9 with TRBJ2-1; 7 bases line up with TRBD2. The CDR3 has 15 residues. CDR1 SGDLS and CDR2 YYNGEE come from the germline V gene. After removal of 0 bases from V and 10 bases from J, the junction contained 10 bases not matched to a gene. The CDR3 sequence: CASSVVTSVEGEQFF. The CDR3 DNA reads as TGTGCCAGCAGCGTAGTAACTAGCGTTGAAGGCGAGCAGTTCTTC.

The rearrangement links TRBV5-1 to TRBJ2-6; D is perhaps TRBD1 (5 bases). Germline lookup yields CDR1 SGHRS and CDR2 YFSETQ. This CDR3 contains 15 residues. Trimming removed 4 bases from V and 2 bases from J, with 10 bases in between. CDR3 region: CASSTTGPGANVLTF. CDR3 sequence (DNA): TGCGCCAGCAGCACCACAGGTCCTGGGGCCAACGTCCTGACTTTC.

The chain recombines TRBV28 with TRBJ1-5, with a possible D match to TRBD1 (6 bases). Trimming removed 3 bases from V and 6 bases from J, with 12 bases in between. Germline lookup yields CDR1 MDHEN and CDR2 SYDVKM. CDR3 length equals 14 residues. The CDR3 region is CASSFGRGIQPQHF. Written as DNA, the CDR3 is TGTGCCAGCAGTTTTGGCAGGGGAATTCAGCCCCAGCATTTT.

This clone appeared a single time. CDR3 sequence: CASSLAGGYEQYF. Here the CDR3 DNA reads TGTGCCAGCAGCTTAGCGGGGGGCTACGAGCAGTACTTC. The chain has TRBV7-2 and TRBJ2-7, with a weak D call TRBD2 (6 bases). The CDR3 totals 13 residues. The germline gives CDR1 SGHTA, CDR2 FQGNSA. The ends were cut back, 0 bases at V and 3 bases at J, with 6 bases in the middle.

The CDR3 region is CATSRDDPGATNEKLFF. The CDR3 coding sequence is TGTGCCACCAGCAGAGACGATCCAGGCGCAACTAATGAAAAACTGTTTTTT. The rearrangement joins TRBV15 to TRBJ1-4; D call uncertain. The length of the CDR3 is 17 residues. Germline lookup yields CDR1 LNHNV and CDR2 YYDKDF (reference sequence). Trimming removed 0 bases from V and 0 bases from J, with 11 bases in between.

CDR3 sequence reads: CASSPFEGAEQYF. For the CDR3, the DNA is TGTGCCAGCTCACCATTTGAGGGAGCCGAGCAGTACTTC. The rearrangement links TRBV18 to TRBJ2-7, with D perhaps matching TRBD2 (5 bases). The CDR3 has 13 residues. Germline lookup yields CDR1 KGHSH and CDR2 LQKENI. The V gene lost 2 bases and the J gene lost 6 bases, with 11 bases spanning the gap.

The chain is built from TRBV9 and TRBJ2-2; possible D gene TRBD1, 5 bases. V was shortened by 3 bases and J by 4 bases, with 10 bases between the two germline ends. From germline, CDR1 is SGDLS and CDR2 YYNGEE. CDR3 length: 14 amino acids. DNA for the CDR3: TGTGCCAGCAGCGATAGGCAGGGCACCGGGGAGCTGTTTTTT. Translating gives CASSDRQGTGELFF.